This T cell receptor beta chain stems from a study of cytomegalovirus exposure and HLA in healthy donors. Study background: The 120 validation repertoires were reported in a later analysis to have been generated on the same platform as the roughly 670 first-cohort repertoires. Findings and caveats of the study: A classifier reportedly called cytomegalovirus status with high sensitivity and specificity. Confirmation in vitro established that three CMV-associated chains were specific for CMV antigens.

On this clone itself: Its antigen is as yet unknown.

Using immunoSEQ multiplex PCR, the repertoire was profiled, and TCRdb retains in-frame clones only, with some absent. Of approximately 200,000 clones listed, approximately 86% were seen once; the top ten hold about 2.7%. The CDR3 totals 16 residues. The V gene lost 2 bases and the J gene lost 5 bases, with 18 bases spanning the gap. CDR1 is PRHDT and CDR2 is FYEKMQ in the germline V gene (reference sequence). The TCR originated in a woman aged 18 to 35 in good health and CMV-seronegative. Sequencing input: PBMCs. This chain links TRBV13 with TRBJ1-2; no firm D call. The CDR3 DNA reads TGTGCCAGCAGCTTATTTTTTCGCGATGCCCCGTATGGCTACACCTTC. This sequence encodes CASSLFFRDAPYGYTF.